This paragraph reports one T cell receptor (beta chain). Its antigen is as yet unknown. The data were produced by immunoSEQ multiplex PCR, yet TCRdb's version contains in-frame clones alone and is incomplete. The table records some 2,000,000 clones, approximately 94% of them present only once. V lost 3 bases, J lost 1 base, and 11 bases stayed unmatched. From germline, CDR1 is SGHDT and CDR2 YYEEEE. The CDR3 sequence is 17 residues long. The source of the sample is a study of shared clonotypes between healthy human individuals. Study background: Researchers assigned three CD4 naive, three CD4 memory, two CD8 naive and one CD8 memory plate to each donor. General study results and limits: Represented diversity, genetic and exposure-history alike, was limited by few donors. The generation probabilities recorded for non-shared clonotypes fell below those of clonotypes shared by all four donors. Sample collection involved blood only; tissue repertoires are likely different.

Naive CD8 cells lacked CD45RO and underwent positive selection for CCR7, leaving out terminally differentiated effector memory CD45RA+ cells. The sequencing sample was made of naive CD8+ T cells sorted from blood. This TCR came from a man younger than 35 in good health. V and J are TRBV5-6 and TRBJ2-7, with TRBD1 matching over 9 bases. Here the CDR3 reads CASSSDWGGQGSYEQYF. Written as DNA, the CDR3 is TGTGCCAGCAGCTCCGACTGGGGGGGACAGGGTTCCTACGAGCAGTACTTC.